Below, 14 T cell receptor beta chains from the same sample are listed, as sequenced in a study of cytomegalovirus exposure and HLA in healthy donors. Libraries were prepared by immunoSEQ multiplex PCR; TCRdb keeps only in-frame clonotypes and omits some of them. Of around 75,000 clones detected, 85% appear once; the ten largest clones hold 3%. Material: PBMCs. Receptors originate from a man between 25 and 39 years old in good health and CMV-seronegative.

CDR3 bases: TGTGCCAGCAGTTTATCCGGAGGGAGAAGGGAGACCCAGTACTTC. Its translation: CASSLSGGRRETQYF. V usage is TRBV27 and J usage is TRBJ2-5, with D possibly being TRBD2 (6 bases). With 0 bases removed from V and 5 bases from J, the gap between germline ends came to 13 bases. The CDR3 runs to 15 residues. Germline assignment: CDR1 MNHEY and CDR2 SMNVEV (reference sequence).

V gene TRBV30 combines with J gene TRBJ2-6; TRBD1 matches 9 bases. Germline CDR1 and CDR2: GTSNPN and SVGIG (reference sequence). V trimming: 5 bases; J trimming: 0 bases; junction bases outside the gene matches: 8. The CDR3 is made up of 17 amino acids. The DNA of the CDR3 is TGTGCCTGGTACCGGGACAGGGCGTCCTCTGGGGCCAACGTCCTGACTTTC. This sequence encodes CAWYRDRASSGANVLTF.

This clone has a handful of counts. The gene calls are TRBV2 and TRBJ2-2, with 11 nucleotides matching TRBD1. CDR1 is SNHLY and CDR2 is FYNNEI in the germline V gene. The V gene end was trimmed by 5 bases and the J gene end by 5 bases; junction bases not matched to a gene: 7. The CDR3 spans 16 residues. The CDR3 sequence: CASSFGQGAGTGELFF. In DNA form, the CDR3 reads TGTGCCAGCAGTTTCGGACAGGGGGCGGGGACCGGGGAGCTGTTTTTT.

The CDR3 loop reads CASSVASGVGQQWDTQYF. As DNA, the CDR3 is TGTGCCAGCAGCGTAGCATCGGGAGTGGGACAGCAGTGGGATACGCAGTATTTT. The chain has TRBV9 and TRBJ2-3; D is possibly TRBD1 (7 bases). This CDR3 spans 18 amino acids. With 0 bases removed from V and 6 bases from J, the gap between germline ends came to 23 bases. Looked up from germline, CDR1 is SGDLS and CDR2 is YYNGEE.

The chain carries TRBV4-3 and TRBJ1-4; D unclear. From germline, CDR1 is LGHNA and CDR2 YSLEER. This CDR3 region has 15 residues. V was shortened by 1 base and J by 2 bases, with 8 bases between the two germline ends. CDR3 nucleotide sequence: TGCGCCAGCAGCCAAGCCGAGGGCACTAATGAAAAACTGTTTTTT. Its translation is CASSQAEGTNEKLFF.

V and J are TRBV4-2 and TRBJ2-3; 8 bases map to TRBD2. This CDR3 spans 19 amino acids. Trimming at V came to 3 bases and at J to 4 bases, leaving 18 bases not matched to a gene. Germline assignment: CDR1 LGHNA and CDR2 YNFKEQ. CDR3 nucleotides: TGTGCCAGCAGCCACCTCGGCGGGCCGGGAGGGCCTAGGGCAGATACGCAGTATTTT. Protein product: CASSHLGGPGGPRADTQYF.

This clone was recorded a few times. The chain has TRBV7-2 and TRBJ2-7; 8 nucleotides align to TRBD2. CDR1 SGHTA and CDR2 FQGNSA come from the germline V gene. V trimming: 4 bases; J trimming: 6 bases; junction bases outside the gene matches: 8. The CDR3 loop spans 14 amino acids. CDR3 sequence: CASSSGGERVEQYV. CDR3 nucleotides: TGTGCCAGCAGCTCGGGGGGGGAACGGGTCGAGCAGTACGTC.

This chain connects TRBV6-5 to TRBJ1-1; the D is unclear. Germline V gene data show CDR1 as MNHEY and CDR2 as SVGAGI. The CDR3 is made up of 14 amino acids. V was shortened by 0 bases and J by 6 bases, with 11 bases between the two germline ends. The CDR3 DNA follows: TGTGCCAGCAGTTACTCGGAGGGTTGGTCTGAAGCTTTCTTT. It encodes CASSYSEGWSEAFF.

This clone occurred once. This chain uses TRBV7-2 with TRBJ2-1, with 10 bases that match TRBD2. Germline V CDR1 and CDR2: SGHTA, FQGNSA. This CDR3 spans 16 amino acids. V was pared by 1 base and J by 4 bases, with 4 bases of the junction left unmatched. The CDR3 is CASSLVGSGGYNEQFF. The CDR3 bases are TGTGCCAGCAGCTTAGTAGGTAGCGGGGGGTACAATGAGCAGTTCTTC.

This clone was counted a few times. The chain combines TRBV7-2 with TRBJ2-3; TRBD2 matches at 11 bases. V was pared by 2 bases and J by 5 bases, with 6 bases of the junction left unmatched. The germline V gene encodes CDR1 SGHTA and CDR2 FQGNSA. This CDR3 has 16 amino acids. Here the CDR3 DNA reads TGTGCCAGCAGCTTAATTAGCGGGAGGGGTGGAGATACGCAGTATTTT. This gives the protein CASSLISGRGGDTQYF.

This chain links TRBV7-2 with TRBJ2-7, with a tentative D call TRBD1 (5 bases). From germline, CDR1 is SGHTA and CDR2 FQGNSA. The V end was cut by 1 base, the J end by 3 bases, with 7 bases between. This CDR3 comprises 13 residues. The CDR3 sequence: CASSLGQFYEQYF. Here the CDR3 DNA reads TGTGCCAGCAGCTTAGGACAGTTCTACGAGCAGTACTTC. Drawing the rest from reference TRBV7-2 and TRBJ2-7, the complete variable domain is GAGVSQSPSNKVTEKGKDVELRCDPISGHTALYWYRQSLGQGLEFLIYFQGNSAPDKSGLPSDRFSAERTGGSVSTLTIQRTQQEDSAVYLCASSLGQFYEQYFGPGTRLTVT.

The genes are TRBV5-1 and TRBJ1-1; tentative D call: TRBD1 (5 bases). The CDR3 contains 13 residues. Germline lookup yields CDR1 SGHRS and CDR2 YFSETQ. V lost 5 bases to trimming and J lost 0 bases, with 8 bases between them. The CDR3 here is CASSWGLNTEAFF. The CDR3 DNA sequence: TGCGCCAGCAGTTGGGGCTTGAACACTGAAGCTTTCTTT.

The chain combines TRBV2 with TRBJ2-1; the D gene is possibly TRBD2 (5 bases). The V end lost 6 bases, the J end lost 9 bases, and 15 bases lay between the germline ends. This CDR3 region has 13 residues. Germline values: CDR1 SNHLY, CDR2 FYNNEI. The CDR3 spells CASSLGDSVEQFF. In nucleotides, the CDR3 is TGTGCCAGCAGCCTTGGGGATAGCGTTGAGCAGTTCTTC.

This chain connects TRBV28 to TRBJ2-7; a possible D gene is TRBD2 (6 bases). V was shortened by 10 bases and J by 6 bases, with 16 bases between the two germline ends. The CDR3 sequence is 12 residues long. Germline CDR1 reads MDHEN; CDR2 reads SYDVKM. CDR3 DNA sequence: TGTGCCATCGCCGGGACTCCCCGCGAGCAGTACTTC. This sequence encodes CAIAGTPREQYF.